These 20 T cell receptor beta chains were sequenced from one sample in a study of beta chain features in type 1 diabetes. cDNA synthesis used the whole RNA isolate, giving expressed TCRB sequences. Clones were read by immunoSEQ multiplex PCR, and TCRdb kept only the in-frame ones, dropping some. The table has 150,000 or so clones, around a tenth seen once. The specimen sequenced was central memory CD4+ T cells from blood. All receptors derive from a man aged 18 to 29 in good health.

This clone was detected only a few times. The CDR3 reads CASSSPQGAADQPQHF. CDR3 bases: TGTGCCAGCAGCTCCCCCCAGGGGGCAGCGGACCAGCCCCAGCATTTT. V gene TRBV7-8 combines with J gene TRBJ1-5; 8 nucleotides agree with TRBD1. The CDR3 extends over 16 amino acids. Germline V CDR1 and CDR2: SGHVS, FQNEAQ. Trimming at V came to 4 bases and at J to 7 bases, leaving 12 bases not matched to a gene.

This clone was seen more than once but under ten times. The chain carries TRBV7-2 and TRBJ1-4; 12 bases agree with TRBD1. Trimming cost V 4 bases and J 8 bases; bases outside gene matches: 5. The CDR3 totals 15 residues. Germline V CDR1 and CDR2: SGHTA, FQGNSA. CDR3 in amino acids: CASSYDGTGGEKLFF. CDR3 nucleotides: TGTGCCAGCAGCTACGACGGGACAGGGGGCGAAAAACTGTTTTTT. Using reference TRBV7-2 and TRBJ1-4 for the parts outside the CDR3, the full variable domain is GAGVSQSPSNKVTEKGKDVELRCDPISGHTALYWYRQSLGQGLEFLIYFQGNSAPDKSGLPSDRFSAERTGGSVSTLTIQRTQQEDSAVYLCASSYDGTGGEKLFFGSGTQLSVL.

The chain is built from TRBV6-5 and TRBJ1-1; D not resolved. Germline CDR1 and CDR2: MNHEY and SVGAGI. The CDR3 contains 14 residues. V gave up 6 bases and J gave up 0 bases, with 11 bases separating them. The CDR3 region is CASSKTTMNTEAFF. DNA for the CDR3: TGTGCCAGCAGCAAGACGACAATGAACACTGAAGCTTTCTTT.

This chain uses TRBV18 with TRBJ1-3, with 8 bases lining up with TRBD1. The ends lost 5 bases at V and 3 bases at J; junction bases unmatched: 9. Germline assignment: CDR1 KGHSH and CDR2 LQKENI. The CDR3 loop spans 16 amino acids. CDR3 sequence reads: CASSADRAVRGNTIYF. CDR3 DNA: TGTGCCAGCTCAGCGGACAGGGCGGTCCGTGGAAACACCATATATTTT.

This clone was seen only a few times. The gene calls are TRBV7-9 and TRBJ2-5, with D hard to call. CDR3 size: 14 residues. Germline assignment: CDR1 SEHNR and CDR2 FQNEAQ (reference sequence). V gave up 3 bases and J gave up 2 bases, with 10 bases separating them. The CDR3 sequence is CASSFGHSQETQYF. As DNA, the CDR3 is TGTGCCAGCAGCTTCGGTCACTCGCAAGAGACCCAGTACTTC.

In its sample, this clone was seen a few times. This chain links TRBV7-2 with TRBJ1-2; D possibly corresponds to TRBD1 (5 bases). This CDR3 contains 15 residues. Germline assignment: CDR1 SGHTA and CDR2 FQGNSA. V lost 5 bases to trimming and J lost 3 bases, with 16 bases between them. The CDR3 DNA sequence: TGTGCCAGCAGCAGGGACTCAGGAGCAGACTATGGCTACACCTTC. This codes for CASSRDSGADYGYTF.

This chain uses TRBV18 with TRBJ2-2; D is unresolved. Germline CDR1 reads KGHSH; CDR2 reads LQKENI. CDR3 length equals 12 residues. Trimming pared 9 bases from V and 6 bases from J, leaving 11 bases between. The CDR3 nucleotides read TGTGCCAGTGCGATTTACTCCGGGGAGCTGTTTTTT. Translation: CASAIYSGELFF.

The CDR3 DNA is TGTGCCAGCAGTGTGACAGCCCAGAGCTCCTACGAGCAGTACTTC. Its translation is CASSVTAQSSYEQYF. The V call is TRBV27, the J call TRBJ2-7, with D perhaps TRBD1 (5 bases). This CDR3 has 15 amino acids. The V end was cut by 5 bases, the J end by 0 bases, with 14 bases between. The germline CDR1 and CDR2 sequences are MNHEY and SMNVEV (reference sequence).

DNA for the CDR3: TGTGCCAGCAGATCCTTCGGGGAGCAGTACTTC. Amino acid sequence: CASRSFGEQYF. The chain recombines TRBV5-5 with TRBJ2-7; D unclear. CDR3 size: 11 residues. The V gene lost 5 bases and the J gene lost 7 bases, with 10 bases spanning the gap. Germline lookup yields CDR1 SGHKS and CDR2 YYEKEE (reference sequence).

The chain recombines TRBV7-3 with TRBJ2-3, with a tentative D call TRBD2 (6 bases). Trimming pared 0 bases from V and 5 bases from J, leaving 9 bases between. CDR1 and CDR2 from the germline V gene are SGHTA and FQGTGA. There are 14 residues in the CDR3. CDR3 nucleotide sequence: TGTGCCAGCAGCTTAACGGGGCGGGGAGATACGCAGTATTTT. Translating gives CASSLTGRGDTQYF.

This clone was recorded at least ten times. The rearrangement joins TRBV14 to TRBJ1-4, with 8 positions matching TRBD1. The CDR3 totals 15 residues. Germline lookup yields CDR1 SGHDN and CDR2 FVKESK. V lost 1 base to trimming and J lost 8 bases; unmatched junction nucleotides: 6. CDR3 residues: CASSQVQGATEKLFF. Written as DNA, the CDR3 is TGTGCCAGCAGCCAAGTGCAGGGGGCAACGGAAAAACTGTTTTTT.

The sample holds a few counts of this clone. The chain is built from TRBV7-2 and TRBJ2-1, with 7 bases that match TRBD2. CDR1 and CDR2 (germline): SGHTA, FQGNSA. The CDR3 extends over 13 amino acids. V lost 7 bases, J lost 8 bases, and 8 bases stayed unmatched. The CDR3 region is CASNPTGGYEQFF. The CDR3 region has the DNA TGTGCCAGCAACCCCACCGGGGGGTATGAGCAGTTCTTC.

This clone turned up a few times. The CDR3 sequence is CASSSQGVGYTF. The CDR3 DNA reads as TGTGCCAGCAGCTCGCAGGGGGTTGGCTACACCTTC. The rearrangement links TRBV7-9 to TRBJ1-2; 7 nucleotides line up with TRBD1. This CDR3 contains 12 residues. CDR1 is SEHNR, CDR2 FQNEAQ, per germline (reference sequence). V lost 4 bases and J lost 7; bases outside the gene matches: 3.

In its sample, this clone was seen a few times. The rearrangement joins TRBV7-2 to TRBJ2-5; TRBD2 matches 7 bases. This CDR3 is 14 amino acids long. The junction had 8 bases not matched to a gene; V was cut back by 5 bases and J by 5 bases. Germline values: CDR1 SGHTA, CDR2 FQGNSA. This chain's CDR3 is CASSPGTIGETQYF. The CDR3 nucleotides are TGTGCCAGCAGCCCCGGGACTATCGGGGAGACCCAGTACTTC.

V and J are TRBV7-2 and TRBJ2-7; D unclear. The germline gives CDR1 SGHTA, CDR2 FQGNSA. V was shortened by 1 base and J by 2 bases, with 12 bases between the two germline ends. The CDR3 is 15 amino acids. The CDR3 is CASSLVGSLTYEQYF. DNA of the CDR3: TGTGCCAGCAGCTTAGTGGGCAGTCTAACCTACGAGCAGTACTTC.

The chain joins TRBV5-1 to TRBJ1-1, with D maybe TRBD1 (6 bases). Germline CDR1 SGHRS, CDR2 YFSETQ. V was cut by 0 bases and J by 0 bases, with 12 bases left in between. There are 16 residues in the CDR3. CDR3 DNA sequence: TGCGCCAGCAGCTTGGTGCGGGGGGCTTTGAACACTGAAGCTTTCTTT. Translation gives CASSLVRGALNTEAFF.

This clone was counted only a few times. The chain employs TRBV11-2 and TRBJ2-2; D is ambiguous. This CDR3 comprises 15 residues. The V end was cut by 5 bases, the J end by 5 bases, with 15 bases between. The germline V gene encodes CDR1 SGHAT and CDR2 FQNNGV. The CDR3 sequence is CASSTNPTRTGELFF. CDR3 nucleotides: TGTGCCAGCAGCACTAATCCTACGAGGACCGGGGAGCTGTTTTTT.

The chain has TRBV7-9 and TRBJ2-7; 10 positions match TRBD1. The V and J ends lost 8 bases and 5 bases, in that order; junction bases with no gene match: 6. Per the germline V gene, CDR1 is SEHNR and CDR2 is FQNEAQ (reference sequence). The CDR3 contains 13 residues. The CDR3 DNA reads TGTGCCAGCGGGGACAGGGGTTACCACGAGCAGTACTTC. This sequence encodes CASGDRGYHEQYF.

V is TRBV15 and J is TRBJ2-1; 7 bases line up with TRBD1. Germline trimming cut 6 bases from V and 4 bases from J; bases unmatched to any gene: 9. The CDR3 loop spans 15 amino acids. Germline CDR1 reads LNHNV; CDR2 reads YYDKDF (reference sequence). CDR3 region: CATRADREIYNEQFF. The CDR3 DNA follows: TGTGCCACCAGGGCCGACAGGGAGATTTACAATGAGCAGTTCTTC.

This clone was recorded a few times. V gene TRBV4-3 combines with J gene TRBJ1-4; D is possibly TRBD1 (6 bases). Germline CDR1 LGHNA, CDR2 YSLEER. Trimming pared 4 bases from V and 0 bases from J, leaving 12 bases between. This CDR3 contains 16 residues. CDR3 in DNA: TGCGCCAGCAGCCTATCGGACAGCGCAACTAATGAAAAACTGTTTTTT. Amino acids: CASSLSDSATNEKLFF.